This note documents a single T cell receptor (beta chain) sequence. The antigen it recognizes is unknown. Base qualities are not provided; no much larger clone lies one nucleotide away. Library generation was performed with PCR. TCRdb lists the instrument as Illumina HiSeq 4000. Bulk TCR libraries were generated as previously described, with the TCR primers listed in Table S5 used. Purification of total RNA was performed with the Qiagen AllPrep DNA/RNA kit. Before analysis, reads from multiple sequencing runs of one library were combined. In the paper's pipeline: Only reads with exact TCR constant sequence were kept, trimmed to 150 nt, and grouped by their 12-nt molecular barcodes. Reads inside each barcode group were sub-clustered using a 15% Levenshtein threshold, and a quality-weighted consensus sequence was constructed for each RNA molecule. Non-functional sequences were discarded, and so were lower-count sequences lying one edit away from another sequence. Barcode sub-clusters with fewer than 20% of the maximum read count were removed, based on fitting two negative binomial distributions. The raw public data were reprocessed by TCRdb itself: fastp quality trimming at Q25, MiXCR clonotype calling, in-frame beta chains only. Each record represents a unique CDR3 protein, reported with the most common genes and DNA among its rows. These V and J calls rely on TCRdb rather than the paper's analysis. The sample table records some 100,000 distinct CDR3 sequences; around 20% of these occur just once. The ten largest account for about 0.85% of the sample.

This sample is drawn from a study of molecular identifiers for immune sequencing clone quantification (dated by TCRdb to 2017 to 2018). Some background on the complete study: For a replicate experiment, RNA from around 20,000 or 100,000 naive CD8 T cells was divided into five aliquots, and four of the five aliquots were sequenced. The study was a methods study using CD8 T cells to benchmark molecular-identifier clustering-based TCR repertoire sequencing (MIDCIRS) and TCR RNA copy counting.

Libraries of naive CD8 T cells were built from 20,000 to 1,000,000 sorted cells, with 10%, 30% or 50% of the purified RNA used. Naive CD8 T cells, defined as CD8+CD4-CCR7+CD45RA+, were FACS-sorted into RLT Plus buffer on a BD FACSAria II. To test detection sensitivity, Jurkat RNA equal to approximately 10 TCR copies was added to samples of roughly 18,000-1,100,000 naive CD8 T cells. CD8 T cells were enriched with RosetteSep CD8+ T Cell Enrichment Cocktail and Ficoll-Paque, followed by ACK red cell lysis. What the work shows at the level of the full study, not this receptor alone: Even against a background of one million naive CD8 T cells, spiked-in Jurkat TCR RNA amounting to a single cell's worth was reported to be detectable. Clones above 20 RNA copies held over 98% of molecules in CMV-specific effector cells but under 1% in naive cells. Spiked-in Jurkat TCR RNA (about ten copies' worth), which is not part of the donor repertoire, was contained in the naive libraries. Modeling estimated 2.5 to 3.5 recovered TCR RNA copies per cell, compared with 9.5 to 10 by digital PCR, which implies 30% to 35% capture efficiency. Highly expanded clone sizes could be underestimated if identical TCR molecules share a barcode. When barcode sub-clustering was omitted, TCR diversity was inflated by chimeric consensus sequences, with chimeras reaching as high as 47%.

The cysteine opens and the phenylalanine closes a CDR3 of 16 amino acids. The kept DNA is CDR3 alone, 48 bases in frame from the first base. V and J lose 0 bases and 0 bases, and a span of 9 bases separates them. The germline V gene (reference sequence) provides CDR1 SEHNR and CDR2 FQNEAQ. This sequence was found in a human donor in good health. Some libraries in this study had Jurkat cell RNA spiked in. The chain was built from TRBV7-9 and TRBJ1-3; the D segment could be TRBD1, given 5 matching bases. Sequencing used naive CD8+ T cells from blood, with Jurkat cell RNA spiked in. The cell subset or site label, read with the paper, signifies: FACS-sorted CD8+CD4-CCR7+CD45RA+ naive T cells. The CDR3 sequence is CASSLAHGGSGNTIYF. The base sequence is TGTGCCAGCAGCTTAGCGCATGGGGGCTCTGGAAACACCATATATTTT.